This T cell receptor (beta chain) was profiled in a study of cytomegalovirus exposure and HLA in healthy donors. Study-level background: Ancestry clustering placed roughly four fifths of around 400 genotyped donors in the Caucasian-associated cluster.

Findings and limits, study-wide: Links to common viral pathogens appeared, in a later analysis, for several of the most significant clusters. Associated with cytomegalovirus, according to the listing, were around 170 TCR beta chains. Cytomegalovirus status was reportedly diagnosed by the classifier with high sensitivity and specificity.

The J segment lost 4 bases and the V segment lost 6 bases, leaving 16 bases of the junction unmatched. Germline values: CDR1 SGHTA, CDR2 FQGNSA. The CDR3 length is 18 residues. In regard to this clone: Antigen: not known.

Amplification used 60 Vbeta primers and 13 Jbeta primers. TCRdb keeps only in-frame clones here, not all; method: immunoSEQ multiplex PCR. The profile shows 250,000 to 300,000 clones, 80% to 90% of them singletons. This TCR came from a woman in her thirties or forties in good health and CMV-seropositive. Sequencing was carried out using PBMCs. The V call is TRBV7-2, the J call TRBJ2-3, with 10 nucleotides matching TRBD2. The CDR3 spells CASRPWSRAGGRPDTQYF. The CDR3 bases are TGTGCCAGCAGGCCATGGTCTCGAGCGGGAGGGCGGCCAGATACGCAGTATTTT.